This entry lists 25 T cell receptor beta chains sequenced from one sample in a study of CD8 T cells in Susac syndrome. Random hexamers primed reverse transcription of about 0.45 to 1 ug RNA. TCRdb reprocessed the immunoSEQ multiplex PCR reads with MiXCR, giving one entry per CDR3 protein. The table includes fewer than 200,000 distinct CDR3 sequences, about 95% detected once. The sequenced material came from CD4+ T cells from PBMCs. These receptors all come from a human donor in good health.

The rearrangement links TRBV15 to TRBJ2-3; 7 positions agree with TRBD2. V trimming: 2 bases; J trimming: 1 base; junction bases outside the gene matches: 0. The CDR3 consists of 14 residues. Looked up from germline, CDR1 is LNHNV and CDR2 is YYDKDF (reference sequence). The CDR3 DNA follows: TGTGCCACCAGCAGACTAGCGGGCACAGATACGCAGTATTTT. Encoded protein: CATSRLAGTDTQYF.

V is TRBV7-9 and J is TRBJ1-2, with TRBD1 matching over 7 bases. V lost 3 bases and J lost 4; bases outside the gene matches: 5. The CDR3 has 14 amino acids. CDR1 and CDR2 (germline): SEHNR, FQNEAQ (reference sequence). In DNA form, the CDR3 reads TGTGCCAGCAGCTTTGGAGGGGGCGGCTATGGCTACACCTTC. It is translated as CASSFGGGGYGYTF.

CDR3 DNA: TGTGCCACCAGCAGAGAGGGCAGAGTCACAGATACGCAGTATTTT. Its translation is CATSREGRVTDTQYF. V and J are TRBV15 and TRBJ2-3; D remains ambiguous. V shed 0 bases and J shed 2 bases, with 9 bases lying between them. The germline CDR1 and CDR2 sequences are LNHNV and YYDKDF (reference sequence). There are 15 residues in the CDR3.

This clonotype was observed a single time. This chain connects TRBV7-9 to TRBJ1-1; D ambiguous. The CDR3 runs to 14 residues. Germline assignment: CDR1 SEHNR and CDR2 FQNEAQ (reference sequence). Trimming took off 3 bases at V and 0 bases at J, with 8 bases between the two ends. CDR3 loop: CASSLPNMNTEAFF. Written as DNA, the CDR3 is TGTGCCAGCAGCTTGCCAAATATGAACACTGAAGCTTTCTTT. Combining the CDR3 with reference TRBV7-9 and TRBJ1-1 gives the whole variable domain DTGVSQNPRHKITKRGQNVTFRCDPISEHNRLYWYRQTLGQGPEFLTYFQNEAQLEKSRLLSDRFSAERPKGSFSTLEIQRTEQGDSAMYLCASSLPNMNTEAFFGQGTRLTVV.

The chain recombines TRBV27 with TRBJ2-5, with unresolved D. The CDR3 loop spans 14 amino acids. The V end lost 6 bases, the J end lost 1 base, and 12 bases lay between the germline ends. Germline CDR1 is MNHEY and CDR2 is SMNVEV (reference sequence). The CDR3 coding sequence is TGTGCCAGCAGGATTAGGGCTCGCCAAGAGACCCAGTACTTC. Translating gives CASRIRARQETQYF.

V usage is TRBV20-1 and J usage is TRBJ2-7; D unresolved. This CDR3 has 12 residues. CDR1 and CDR2 (germline): DFQATT, SNEGSKA (reference sequence). The CDR3 DNA reads as TGCAGACCCTCTGACTTACCCTACGAGCAGTACTTC. It is translated as CRPSDLPYEQYF.

This clonotype was counted a few times. This chain links TRBV28 with TRBJ2-1, with unresolved D. The CDR3 extends over 12 amino acids. Trimming took 3 bases from V and 2 from J, leaving 2 bases between them. Germline CDR1 and CDR2: MDHEN and SYDVKM. This CDR3 is CASSLTYNEQFF. CDR3 in DNA: TGTGCCAGCAGTTTGACCTACAATGAGCAGTTCTTC. Together with reference TRBV28 and TRBJ2-1, the CDR3 gives the full variable domain: DVKVTQSSRYLVKRTGEKVFLECVQDMDHENMFWYRQDPGLGLRLIYFSYDVKMKEKGDIPEGYSVSREKKERFSLILESASTNQTSMYLCASSLTYNEQFFGPGTRLTVL.

V usage is TRBV3-1 and J usage is TRBJ2-5; D is possibly TRBD1 (5 bases). The germline V gene has CDR1 LGHDT and CDR2 YNNKEL (reference sequence). The CDR3 totals 15 residues. V was clipped by 0 bases and J by 2 bases, with 10 bases between them. This CDR3 reads CASSQDGSGQETQYF. CDR3 nucleotide sequence: TGTGCCAGCAGCCAAGATGGTTCAGGGCAAGAGACCCAGTACTTC.

The table lists this clonotype with a count of one. V and J are TRBV19 and TRBJ2-1; 16 positions agree with TRBD2. After removal of 5 bases from V and 9 bases from J, the junction contained 7 bases not matched to a gene. Per the germline V gene, CDR1 is LNHDA and CDR2 is SQIVND (reference sequence). This CDR3 is built from 16 residues. Here the CDR3 DNA reads TGTGCCAGTAGTCCCCTAGGGACTAGCGGGAGGGGTGAGCAGTTCTTC. Translated: CASSPLGTSGRGEQFF.

The chain has TRBV3-1 and TRBJ2-7; tentatively, D is TRBD2 (5 bases). The CDR3 is 13 amino acids. V gave up 0 bases and J gave up 10 bases, with 13 bases separating them. The germline V gene has CDR1 LGHDT and CDR2 YNNKEL (reference sequence). This CDR3 is CASSQDTGNKQYF. In nucleotides, the CDR3 is TGTGCCAGCAGCCAAGATACGGGGAACAAACAGTACTTC.

The chain recombines TRBV5-1 with TRBJ2-1; tentative D call: TRBD2 (5 bases). V was clipped by 8 bases and J by 0 bases, with 12 bases between them. The CDR3 is made up of 14 amino acids. The V gene's germline CDR1 is SGHRS and CDR2 YFSETQ. The DNA for the CDR3 is TGCGCCAGTCAGACTATCCCCTCCTACAATGAGCAGTTCTTC. This gives the protein CASQTIPSYNEQFF.

Only one count was recorded for this clonotype. CDR3: CASSRNLNEKLFF. The CDR3 coding sequence is TGTGCCAGCAGCCGAAACCTTAATGAAAAACTGTTTTTT. The chain couples TRBV14 to TRBJ1-4, with unresolved D. CDR3 length: 13 amino acids. Germline V gives CDR1 SGHDN, CDR2 FVKESK. Trimming removed 4 bases from V and 4 bases from J, with 7 bases in between.

The gene calls are TRBV20-1 and TRBJ1-1; possible D gene TRBD1, 5 bases. The CDR3 loop spans 16 amino acids. V was trimmed by 6 bases and J by 3 bases, leaving 23 bases between them. The V gene's germline CDR1 is DFQATT and CDR2 SNEGSKA (reference sequence). CDR3 sequence: CSAPKGAWEADTEAFF. CDR3 sequence (DNA): TGCAGTGCCCCTAAAGGGGCCTGGGAGGCGGACACTGAAGCTTTCTTT.

The V and J genes are TRBV29-1 and TRBJ2-7; possibly TRBD1 for D (5 bases). The germline V gene has CDR1 SQVTM and CDR2 ANQGSEA. V lost 5 bases to trimming and J lost 3 bases, with 11 bases between them. There are 12 residues in the CDR3. The CDR3 DNA follows: TGCAGCGTTCGACAGACTTACTACGAGCAGTACTTC. Translation gives CSVRQTYYEQYF.

The J gene is TRBJ2-1, the V gene TRBV20-1; D is unresolved. CDR3 size: 13 residues. Trimming stripped 2 bases from V and 4 bases from J, with 9 bases between. CDR1 is DFQATT and CDR2 is SNEGSKA in the germline V gene (reference sequence). The CDR3: CSARPLGYNEQFF. The CDR3 bases are TGCAGTGCTAGACCCCTAGGATACAATGAGCAGTTCTTC.

This chain joins TRBV30 and TRBJ1-2; D gene unclear. Germline V gene data show CDR1 as GTSNPN and CDR2 as SVGIG (reference sequence). V was clipped by 5 bases and J by 0 bases, with 10 bases between them. The CDR3 spans 13 residues. The CDR3 is CAWLTEPNYGYTF. In DNA, the CDR3 is TGTGCCTGGTTGACGGAGCCTAACTATGGCTACACCTTC. Supplemented by reference TRBV30 and TRBJ1-2, the full variable domain reads SQTIHQWPATLVQPVGSPLSLECTVEGTSNPNLYWYRQAAGRGLQLLFYSVGIGQISSEVPQNLSASRPQDRQFILSSKKLLLSDSGFYLCAWLTEPNYGYTFGSGTRLTVV.

DNA for the CDR3: TGCGCCAGCAGCCAAGTCTGGGACAGGATTAGCTCCTACAATGAGCAGTTCTTC. Its protein product is CASSQVWDRISSYNEQFF. The V call is TRBV4-3, the J call TRBJ2-1, with TRBD1 matching 8 bases. This CDR3 has 18 amino acids. Germline CDR1 and CDR2: LGHNA and YSLEER. V shed 1 base, J shed 0 bases, and the junction held 8 bases outside the gene matches.

The rearrangement links TRBV24-1 to TRBJ2-7; 11 bases are a match to TRBD2. The V gene's germline CDR1 is KGHDR and CDR2 SFDVKD. The CDR3 sequence is 15 residues long. V dropped 3 bases and J dropped 5; count of bases not matched to a gene: 5. The CDR3 is CATSDTRLAGNEQYF. The CDR3 region has the DNA TGTGCCACCAGTGATACCCGACTAGCGGGGAACGAGCAGTACTTC.

The rearrangement uses TRBV9 and TRBJ2-7; D is perhaps TRBD1 (6 bases). This CDR3 is built from 15 residues. Trimming cost V 1 base and J 2 bases, with 13 bases left between them. The V gene's germline CDR1 is SGDLS and CDR2 YYNGEE. CDR3 bases: TGTGCCAGCAGCGTAAGTCAGGGGAACCCCTACGAGCAGTACTTC. It is translated as CASSVSQGNPYEQYF.

V and J are TRBV20-1 and TRBJ2-3; D call uncertain. Germline CDR1 is DFQATT and CDR2 is SNEGSKA (reference sequence). With 4 bases removed from V and 0 bases from J, the gap between germline ends came to 11 bases. The CDR3 has 14 residues. This CDR3 reads CSAKLRASTDTQYF. The CDR3 bases are TGCAGTGCTAAGCTAAGAGCGAGCACAGATACGCAGTATTTT.

The V gene is TRBV14, the J gene TRBJ2-1; D gene unclear. Germline loops: CDR1 SGHDN, CDR2 FVKESK. CDR3 length: 12 residues. Trimming pared 3 bases from V and 4 bases from J, leaving 4 bases between. This CDR3 reads CASSHRYNEQFF. The CDR3 DNA follows: TGTGCCAGCAGCCACCGGTACAATGAGCAGTTCTTC.

In this sample, this clonotype turned up once. The chain recombines TRBV2 with TRBJ1-2; 7 nucleotides agree with TRBD1. This CDR3 is 13 amino acids long. Germline CDR1 is SNHLY and CDR2 is FYNNEI. The V gene end was trimmed by 4 bases and the J gene end by 8 bases; junction bases not matched to a gene: 7. The CDR3: CASSVGGGWGYTF. The CDR3 DNA sequence: TGTGCCAGCAGTGTAGGAGGGGGCTGGGGCTACACCTTC.

This sequence joins TRBV30 and TRBJ1-2, with D unclear. With 3 bases removed from V and 7 bases from J, the gap between germline ends came to 12 bases. Germline lookup yields CDR1 GTSNPN and CDR2 SVGIG (reference sequence). The CDR3 spans 12 residues. This CDR3 is CAWRGSITGYTF. Written as DNA, the CDR3 is TGTGCCTGGAGGGGCAGCATTACTGGCTACACCTTC.

The chain employs TRBV29-1 and TRBJ1-2; TRBD1 matches 10 bases. The CDR3 has 14 amino acids. The germline V gene encodes CDR1 SQVTM and CDR2 ANQGSEA. V lost 7 bases to trimming and J lost 7 bases; unmatched junction nucleotides: 12. This CDR3 reads CSAVPGQGLSGYTF. The CDR3 coding sequence is TGCAGCGCGGTCCCGGGACAGGGGTTGAGTGGCTACACCTTC.

The V gene is TRBV7-9, the J gene TRBJ2-7, with 7 bases matching TRBD1. The germline V gene encodes CDR1 SEHNR and CDR2 FQNEAQ (reference sequence). The junction had 4 bases not matched to a gene; V was cut back by 4 bases and J by 4 bases. CDR3 size: 13 residues. CDR3 loop: CASSSTGPYEQYF. The CDR3 DNA reads as TGTGCCAGCAGCTCGACAGGGCCTTACGAGCAGTACTTC.